The following is a T cell receptor (beta chain) sequence with its context. No antigen is known for it. Both 60 Vbeta primers and 13 Jbeta primers went into the PCR. Profiling relied on immunoSEQ multiplex PCR, and the TCRdb table lists in-frame clones only, not all of them. Found here are some 150,000 clones, under 70% of them singletons; the top ten hold less than 3.5%. This sample was included in a study of cytomegalovirus exposure and HLA in healthy donors. Whole-study findings and limits: TCR beta V- and J-gene trimming was later associated with a missense DCLRE1C variant. The later analysis indicated that the majority of CMV-associated TCR beta chains appeared HLA-restricted.

The donors gave bone marrow, and they were healthy. This CDR3 has 14 amino acids. CDR1 MNHEY and CDR2 SMNVEV come from the germline V gene (reference sequence). The V segment lost 5 bases and the J segment 4 bases; nucleotides outside the gene matches: 5. Material: PBMCs. The sequence was obtained from a woman aged 25 to 39 in good health and CMV-seropositive. This chain joins TRBV27 and TRBJ1-5, with 7 bases that match TRBD1. The CDR3: CASSLTGTNQPQHF. The CDR3, as DNA: TGTGCCAGCAGTCTGACAGGGACGAATCAGCCCCAGCATTTT.